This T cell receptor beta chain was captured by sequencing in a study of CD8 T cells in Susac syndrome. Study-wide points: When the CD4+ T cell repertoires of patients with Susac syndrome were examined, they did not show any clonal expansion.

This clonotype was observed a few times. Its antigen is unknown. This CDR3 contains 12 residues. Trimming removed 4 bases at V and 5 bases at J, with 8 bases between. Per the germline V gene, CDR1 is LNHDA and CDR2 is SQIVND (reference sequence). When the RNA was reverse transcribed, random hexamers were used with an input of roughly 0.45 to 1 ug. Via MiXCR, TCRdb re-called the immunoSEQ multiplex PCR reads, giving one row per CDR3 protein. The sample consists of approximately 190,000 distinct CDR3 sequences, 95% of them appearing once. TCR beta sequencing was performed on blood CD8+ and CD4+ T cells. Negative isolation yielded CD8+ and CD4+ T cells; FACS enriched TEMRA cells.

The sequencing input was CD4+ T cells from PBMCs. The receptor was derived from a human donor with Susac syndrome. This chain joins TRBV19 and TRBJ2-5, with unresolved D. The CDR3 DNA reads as TGTGCCAGTAGTAGCCCCTCGGAGACCCAGTACTTC. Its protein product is CASSSPSETQYF.